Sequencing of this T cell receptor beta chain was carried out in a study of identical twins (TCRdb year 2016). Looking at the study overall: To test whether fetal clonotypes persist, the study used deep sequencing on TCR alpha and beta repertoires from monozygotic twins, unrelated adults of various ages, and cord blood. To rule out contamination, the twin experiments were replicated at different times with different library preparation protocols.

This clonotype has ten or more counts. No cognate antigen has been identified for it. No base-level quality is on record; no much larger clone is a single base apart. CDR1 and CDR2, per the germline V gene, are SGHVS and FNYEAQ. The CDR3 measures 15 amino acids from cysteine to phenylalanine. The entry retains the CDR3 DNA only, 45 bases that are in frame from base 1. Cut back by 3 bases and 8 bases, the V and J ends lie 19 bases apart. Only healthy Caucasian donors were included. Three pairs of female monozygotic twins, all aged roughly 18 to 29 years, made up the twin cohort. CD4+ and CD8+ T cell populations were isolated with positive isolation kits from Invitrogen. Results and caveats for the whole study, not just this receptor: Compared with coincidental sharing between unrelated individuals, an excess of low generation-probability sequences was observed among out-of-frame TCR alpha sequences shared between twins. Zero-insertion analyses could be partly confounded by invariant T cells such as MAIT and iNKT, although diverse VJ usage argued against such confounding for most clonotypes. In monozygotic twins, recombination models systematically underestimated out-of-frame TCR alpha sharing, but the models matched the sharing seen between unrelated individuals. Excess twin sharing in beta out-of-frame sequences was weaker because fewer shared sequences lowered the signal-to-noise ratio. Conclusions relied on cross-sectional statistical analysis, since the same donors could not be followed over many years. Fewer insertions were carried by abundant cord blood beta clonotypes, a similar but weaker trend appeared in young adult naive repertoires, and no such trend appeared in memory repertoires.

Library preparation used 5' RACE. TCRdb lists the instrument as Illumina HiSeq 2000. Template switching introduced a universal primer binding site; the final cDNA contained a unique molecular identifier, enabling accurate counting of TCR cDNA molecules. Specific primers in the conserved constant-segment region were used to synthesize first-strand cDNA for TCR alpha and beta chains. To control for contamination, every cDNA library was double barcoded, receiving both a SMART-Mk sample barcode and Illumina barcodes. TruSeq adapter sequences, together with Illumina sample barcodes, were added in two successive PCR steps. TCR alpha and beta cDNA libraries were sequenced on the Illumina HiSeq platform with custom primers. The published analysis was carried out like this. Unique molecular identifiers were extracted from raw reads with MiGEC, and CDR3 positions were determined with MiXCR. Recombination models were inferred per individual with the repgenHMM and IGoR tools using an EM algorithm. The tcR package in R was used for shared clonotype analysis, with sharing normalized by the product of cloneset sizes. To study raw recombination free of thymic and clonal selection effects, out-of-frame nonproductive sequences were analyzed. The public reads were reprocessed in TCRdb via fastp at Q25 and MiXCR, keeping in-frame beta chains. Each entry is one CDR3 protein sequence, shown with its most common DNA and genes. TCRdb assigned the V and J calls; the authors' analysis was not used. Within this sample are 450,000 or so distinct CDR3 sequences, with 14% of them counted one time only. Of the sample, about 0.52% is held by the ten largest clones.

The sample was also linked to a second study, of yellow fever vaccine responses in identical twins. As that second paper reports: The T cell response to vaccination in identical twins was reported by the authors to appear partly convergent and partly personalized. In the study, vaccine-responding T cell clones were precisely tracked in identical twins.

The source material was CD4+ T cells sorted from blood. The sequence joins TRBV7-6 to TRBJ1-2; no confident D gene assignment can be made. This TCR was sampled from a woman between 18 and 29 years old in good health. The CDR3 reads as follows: CASSLGESPMDGYTF. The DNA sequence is TGTGCCAGCAGCTTGGGAGAGTCGCCGATGGACGGCTACACCTTC.